The 29 T cell receptor beta chains below were found in one sample sequenced in a study of T cell responses to AZD1222 COVID-19 vaccine. Method: immunoSEQ multiplex PCR; TCRdb's copy keeps in-frame clones and lacks some. The sample shows roughly 120,000 clones, just under 95% of them seen only once. The source was peripheral blood, collected on day 0 of AZD1222 vaccination. The receptor source for this set is an adult in good health.

This rearrangement joins TRBV5-5 to TRBJ1-3; unclear D gene. Per the germline V gene, CDR1 is SGHKS and CDR2 is YYEKEE (reference sequence). The V and J ends lost 1 base and 0 bases respectively, with 8 bases between them. The length of the CDR3 is 15 residues. In nucleotides, the CDR3 is TGTGCCAGCAGCTTGATTGGGAACTCTGGAAACACCATATATTTT. Its translation is CASSLIGNSGNTIYF.

This chain uses TRBV5-5 with TRBJ2-4; D not certain. This CDR3 is built from 15 residues. Trimming pared 4 bases from V and 7 bases from J, leaving 18 bases between. Germline lookup yields CDR1 SGHKS and CDR2 YYEKEE (reference sequence). The CDR3 DNA is TGTGCCAGCAGCCCGAAGGTGGGCCTATCGAACATTCAGTACTTC. Amino acids: CASSPKVGLSNIQYF.

The chain employs TRBV5-1 and TRBJ2-7, with D possibly TRBD1 on 6 matching bases. The CDR3 has 14 residues. Per germline, CDR1 SGHRS and CDR2 YFSETQ. The V end was cut by 0 bases, the J end by 3 bases, with 10 bases between. The CDR3 loop is CASSLGDKNYEQYF. DNA of the CDR3: TGCGCCAGCAGCTTGGGGGACAAAAACTACGAGCAGTACTTC.

The rearrangement links TRBV5-1 to TRBJ2-7; 10 bases fit TRBD2. With V trimmed by 5 bases and J by 4 bases, 9 bases remained unmatched. The V gene's germline CDR1 is SGHRS and CDR2 YFSETQ. The CDR3 has 15 amino acids. The CDR3, as DNA: TGCGCCAGCAGACCCGCTTATAGCGGGGGGTACGAGCAGTACTTC. Amino acids: CASRPAYSGGYEQYF.

The chain links TRBV12-3 or TRBV12-4 to TRBJ2-3; D is uncertain. The ends were cut back, 5 bases at V and 5 bases at J, with 11 bases in the middle. The CDR3 extends over 13 amino acids. CDR3 residues: CASSTDLRDTQYF. As DNA, the CDR3 is TGTGCCAGCAGTACGGACCTTCGAGATACGCAGTATTTT.

The V gene is TRBV28, the J gene TRBJ2-2; D uncertain. The CDR3 runs 16 residues. Germline V gene data show CDR1 as MDHEN and CDR2 as SYDVKM. The V and J ends lost 4 bases and 0 bases respectively, with 12 bases between them. For the CDR3, the DNA is TGTGCCAGCAGTTCTCGGACGGCCGCGAACACCGGGGAGCTGTTTTTT. Its translation: CASSSRTAANTGELFF. The full variable domain, with the rest looked up from reference TRBV28 and TRBJ2-2, is DVKVTQSSRYLVKRTGEKVFLECVQDMDHENMFWYRQDPGLGLRLIYFSYDVKMKEKGDIPEGYSVSREKKERFSLILESASTNQTSMYLCASSSRTAANTGELFFGEGSRLTVL.

CDR3 sequence: CASNTGTTPRGYGYTF. The CDR3 DNA sequence: TGCGCCAGCAATACGGGGACAACACCGAGGGGCTATGGCTACACCTTC. This chain connects TRBV10-2 to TRBJ1-2, with D possibly TRBD1 on 6 matching bases. V was pared by 7 bases and J by 4 bases, with 22 bases between. Looked up from germline, CDR1 is WSHSY and CDR2 is SAAADI. This CDR3 contains 16 residues.

This sequence joins TRBV27 and TRBJ2-7, with D possibly matching TRBD2 (6 bases). Germline V gene data show CDR1 as MNHEY and CDR2 as SMNVEV (reference sequence). The ends were cut back, 8 bases at V and 6 bases at J, with 20 bases in the middle. This CDR3 has 14 residues. CDR3 region: CASGRASGTLEQYF. CDR3 nucleotides: TGTGCCAGCGGCCGGGCCTCGGGGACTCTCGAGCAGTACTTC.

The chain joins TRBV4-1 to TRBJ2-1; 9 bases line up with TRBD1. Germline V gene lookup returns CDR1 MGHRA and CDR2 YSYEKL. The CDR3 length is 14 residues. The junction had 7 bases not matched to a gene; V was cut back by 7 bases and J by 6 bases. The CDR3, as DNA: TGCGCCAGCATTGCTCCGGGACAGGGCAATGAGCAGTTCTTC. Protein: CASIAPGQGNEQFF.

The gene calls are TRBV27 and TRBJ2-7; possibly TRBD2 for D (5 bases). Trimming removed 10 bases from V and 0 bases from J, with 16 bases in between. The V gene's germline CDR1 is MNHEY and CDR2 SMNVEV (reference sequence). The CDR3 contains 14 residues. DNA of the CDR3: TGTGCCACCCGTCGGGGTTCTGCCTCCTACGAGCAGTACTTC. Translation: CATRRGSASYEQYF.

CDR3 sequence: CAIKNWQGDTEAFF. DNA for the CDR3: TGTGCCATCAAAAACTGGCAGGGAGACACTGAAGCTTTCTTT. The chain carries TRBV10-3 and TRBJ1-1; D may be TRBD1 (5 bases). V lost 7 bases to trimming and J lost 3 bases, with 15 bases between them. The CDR3 is made up of 14 amino acids. Germline V gene sequence: CDR1 ENHRY, CDR2 SYGVKD.

The chain is built from TRBV28 and TRBJ2-1; no reliable D call. The CDR3 sequence is 15 residues long. The ends were cut back, 5 bases at V and 0 bases at J, with 11 bases in the middle. Germline V gene sequence: CDR1 MDHEN, CDR2 SYDVKM. CDR3 in DNA: TGTGCCAGCAGTGTTGGCCCGAGCTCCTACAATGAGCAGTTCTTC. Translated, it gives CASSVGPSSYNEQFF.

This rearrangement joins TRBV19 to TRBJ2-1; 7 bases align to TRBD2. Germline loops: CDR1 LNHDA, CDR2 SQIVND (reference sequence). V trimming: 5 bases; J trimming: 4 bases; junction bases outside the gene matches: 8. CDR3 length: 15 amino acids. CDR3 sequence (DNA): TGTGCCAGTAGTTCATTAGCGGGCTCTTACAATGAGCAGTTCTTC. This sequence encodes CASSSLAGSYNEQFF.

This chain joins TRBV4-2 and TRBJ2-1; 9 bases fit TRBD2. The CDR3 consists of 15 residues. Per germline, CDR1 LGHNA and CDR2 YNFKEQ. J lost 3 bases, V lost 0 bases, and 0 bases had no gene match. CDR3 bases: TGTGCCAGCAGCCAAGAGCGGGGGGGCTACAATGAGCAGTTCTTC. As protein: CASSQERGGYNEQFF.

The chain has TRBV24-1 and TRBJ2-5; a weak D match, TRBD2 (5 bases). The CDR3 contains 14 residues. Trimming took off 4 bases at V and 2 bases at J, with 10 bases between the two ends. CDR1 KGHDR and CDR2 SFDVKD come from the germline V gene. CDR3 coding DNA: TGTGCCACCAGTGACCGAGGACTGCAAGAGACCCAGTACTTC. Translated, it gives CATSDRGLQETQYF.

The V and J genes are TRBV6-5 and TRBJ2-1; the match to TRBD1 covers 9 bases. The ends lost 6 bases at V and 0 bases at J; junction bases unmatched: 3. The CDR3 totals 15 residues. Germline assignment: CDR1 MNHEY and CDR2 SVGAGI. Written as DNA, the CDR3 is TGTGCCAGCAGAGGACAGGGGCGCTCCTACAATGAGCAGTTCTTC. This sequence encodes CASRGQGRSYNEQFF.

The gene calls are TRBV5-1 and TRBJ2-7; D unresolved. The CDR3 sequence is 13 residues long. With 0 bases removed from V and 4 bases from J, the gap between germline ends came to 8 bases. Germline CDR1 is SGHRS and CDR2 is YFSETQ. The CDR3 here is CASSLEVGYEQYF. The DNA of the CDR3 is TGCGCCAGCAGCTTGGAGGTGGGTTACGAGCAGTACTTC.

This chain links TRBV19 with TRBJ1-3; no firm D call. V was cut by 8 bases and J by 4 bases, with 15 bases left in between. Germline-derived CDR1 and CDR2 are LNHDA and SQIVND (reference sequence). This CDR3 region has 14 residues. DNA of the CDR3: TGTGCCAGTGCCGAGAGGGCACAAGGAAACACCATATATTTT. Translating gives CASAERAQGNTIYF.

This clone was counted once. The rearrangement uses TRBV13 and TRBJ1-5; D is uncertain. The CDR3 has 13 amino acids. V was pared by 0 bases and J by 0 bases, with 0 bases between. Per the germline V gene, CDR1 is PRHDT and CDR2 is FYEKMQ (reference sequence). The CDR3 is CASSLGSNQPQHF. Written as DNA, the CDR3 is TGTGCCAGCAGCTTAGGTAGCAATCAGCCCCAGCATTTT.

This clone appeared a single time. The CDR3 loop reads CASSERGATDTQYF. CDR3 bases: TGTGCCAGCAGTGAGCGGGGGGCTACAGATACGCAGTATTTT. The V call is TRBV13, the J call TRBJ2-3; 9 positions match TRBD2. Trimming took 6 bases from V and 3 from J; bases not matched to a gene: 4. The CDR3 contains 14 residues. The germline V gene has CDR1 PRHDT and CDR2 FYEKMQ (reference sequence).

In nucleotides, the CDR3 is TGTGCCAGCAGCTTAAGCGTCCAGGGGGCTAACATTCAGTACTTC. As protein: CASSLSVQGANIQYF. The chain recombines TRBV7-9 with TRBJ2-4, with 8 bases identical to TRBD1. V gave up 2 bases and J gave up 7 bases; unmatched junction bases: 7. This CDR3 contains 15 residues. Germline values: CDR1 SEHNR, CDR2 FQNEAQ (reference sequence).

This chain joins TRBV6-5 and TRBJ1-3; unclear D gene. The CDR3 extends over 15 amino acids. V was trimmed by 4 bases and J by 2 bases, leaving 12 bases between them. Germline CDR1 MNHEY, CDR2 SVGAGI. Here the CDR3 reads CASSSSGGAGNTIYF. The CDR3 nucleotides read TGTGCCAGCAGTTCAAGCGGCGGAGCTGGAAACACCATATATTTT.

The chain links TRBV28 to TRBJ2-5, with 8 bases fitting TRBD1. J was trimmed by 1 base and V by 4 bases; bases with no gene match: 2. CDR3 length: 14 residues. Germline V gene sequence: CDR1 MDHEN, CDR2 SYDVKM. The CDR3 is CASSWDRIQETQYF. The CDR3 bases are TGTGCCAGCAGTTGGGACAGGATCCAAGAGACCCAGTACTTC.

The J gene is TRBJ2-1, the V gene TRBV19, with D perhaps TRBD1 or TRBD2 (5 bases each). From germline, CDR1 is LNHDA and CDR2 SQIVND (reference sequence). The CDR3 totals 14 residues. Trimming shortened V by 4 bases and J by 4 bases, and 11 bases separated the two germline ends. DNA for the CDR3: TGTGCCAGTAGTAAAGAGGGGAGATACAATGAGCAGTTCTTC. As protein: CASSKEGRYNEQFF. Using reference TRBV19 and TRBJ2-1 for the parts outside the CDR3, the full variable domain is DGGITQSPKYLFRKEGQNVTLSCEQNLNHDAMYWYRQDPGQGLRLIYYSQIVNDFQKGDIAEGYSVSREKKESFPLTVTSAQKNPTAFYLCASSKEGRYNEQFFGPGTRLTVL.

V gene TRBV4-2 combines with J gene TRBJ1-2; a weak D match, TRBD1 (6 bases). The CDR3 has 15 amino acids. Trimming removed 3 bases at V and 2 bases at J, with 13 bases between. CDR1 LGHNA and CDR2 YNFKEQ come from the germline V gene. CDR3 nucleotides: TGTGCCAGCAGCCAGAGAGGGGGAACGAACTATGGCTACACCTTC. Protein: CASSQRGGTNYGYTF.

The V and J genes are TRBV7-9 and TRBJ2-6; 7 bases agree with TRBD1. The V gene's germline CDR1 is SEHNR and CDR2 FQNEAQ (reference sequence). The V segment lost 5 bases and the J segment 1 base; nucleotides outside the gene matches: 5. CDR3 length equals 16 residues. CDR3 sequence (DNA): TGTGCCAGCAGCCAAAACAGGGGATCTGGGGCCAACGTCCTGACTTTC. It codes for CASSQNRGSGANVLTF.

V gene TRBV15 combines with J gene TRBJ1-1; TRBD1 agrees at 8 bases. The germline V gene encodes CDR1 LNHNV and CDR2 YYDKDF (reference sequence). This CDR3 contains 14 residues. The V gene end was trimmed by 7 bases and the J gene end by 1 base; junction bases not matched to a gene: 5. The CDR3 coding sequence is TGTGCCACCAACCTTGGGACAGGGAACACTGAAGCTTTCTTT. This translates into CATNLGTGNTEAFF.

V and J are TRBV18 and TRBJ2-1, with 8 positions matching TRBD2. Germline CDR1 KGHSH, CDR2 LQKENI. The CDR3 extends over 16 amino acids. Trimming took 2 bases from V and 7 from J; bases not matched to a gene: 10. The CDR3 spells CASSPITGGASNEQFF. The DNA for the CDR3 is TGTGCCAGCTCACCAATAACGGGGGGGGCCAGTAATGAGCAGTTCTTC.

The chain couples TRBV19 to TRBJ1-5, with D possibly TRBD1 on 5 matching bases. The V gene's germline CDR1 is LNHDA and CDR2 SQIVND (reference sequence). Trimming stripped 3 bases from V and 4 bases from J, with 16 bases between. This CDR3 contains 16 residues. CDR3 residues: CASSMSQGYRNQPQHF. The DNA for the CDR3 is TGTGCCAGTAGTATGAGTCAGGGATATCGAAATCAGCCCCAGCATTTT.